Listed below are T cell receptor beta chains from one sample, sequenced in a study of identical twins. TCRdb reanalysed the 5' RACE reads using MiXCR and keeps one entry per CDR3 protein. The sample has around 450,000 distinct CDR3 sequences; approximately 14% are singletons. Separately, the same data were catalogued under a study of yellow fever vaccine responses in identical twins.

Sequences were obtained from CD4+ T cells sorted from blood. These receptors were obtained from a woman aged 18-30 years in good health. Each CDR3 is given with its conserved first and last residue. Fields, in order: D gene, V gene, clone size, CDR3 protein. D genes are given only for firm matches. For some rows the clone size is stated as once, few or many, or as a class when expanded; others skip it.

>-|TRBV29-1|-
CSVEWAAETQYF
>TRBD1|TRBV11-2|-
CASSTHLGQGAEGANVLTF
>TRBD2|TRBV6-1|-
CASSPGLVIPYEQYF
>-|TRBV3-1|-
CASSQDVSGAFF
>TRBD1|TRBV7-9|-
CASSLGAGTDGNTIYF
>TRBD2|TRBV20-1|-
CSARDRLAGVETQYF
>-|TRBV10-3|-
CAISDSKTSTDTQYF
>-|TRBV6-1|many
CASSPSLTNTGELFF
>TRBD1|TRBV12-3/TRBV12-4|many
CASRQGANTGELFF
>-|TRBV27|-
CAGLRTQYF
>TRBD2|TRBV28|-
CASSFRRPAGITGELFF
>-|TRBV20-1|-
CSASEGFNEQFF
>TRBD2|TRBV9|few
CASSRRASGSTDTQYF
>-|TRBV20-1|-
CSAARRGLSEQYF
>-|TRBV10-2|-
CASSDNRAEEQYF
>TRBD1|TRBV24-1|few
CATSDLGQVQETQYF
>TRBD2|TRBV7-9|once
CASSLRLALSTDTQYF
>-|TRBV28|few
CASTLTSASYEQYF
>TRBD1|TRBV5-1|-
CASSWTGDSNEKLFF
>TRBD1|TRBV5-1|-
CASSHDLQGPNTEAFF
>-|TRBV28|few
CASSPAEKRETQYF
>-|TRBV11-3|-
CASSLRTVEYF
>-|TRBV18|-
CASSPRGAYTDTQYF
>-|TRBV6-2/TRBV6-3|-
CASSYPEGRYWTEVFF
>-|TRBV7-8|few
CASSLDTGATDTQYF
>TRBD2|TRBV12-3/TRBV12-4|few
CASSPGLASNIQYF